This TCR beta chain emerged from a study of blood T cells in healthy people across ages (dated by TCRdb to between 2014 and 2017). Regarding the complete study: In model experiments, roughly one uniquely barcoded TCR beta cDNA molecule per two T cells was captured by template switching. Four age groups were formed from the donors: young (average approximately 15 years), middle-aged (around 39), aged (about 68) and long-lived (about 80). The study analyzed two additional independent replicas of 1 million unique cDNA reads from the same blood draw for two donors, one aged 18 to 30 and one aged 80 or older. To avoid experimental bias, donors of different ages were randomly spread across the sequencing lanes. Age-related changes in TCR beta repertoire diversity were measured in the study by deep sequencing normalized with unique cDNA molecular identifiers. Paper-wide results and their limitations: Observed TCR beta diversity correlated strongly with the percentage of naive T cells measured by flow cytometry. Total diversity estimates from one million sequenced T cells were considered lower bounds and underestimates. Observed TCR beta diversity per million T cells fell roughly linearly with age, and a significant reduction was already apparent by age around 36. The CMV infection status of donors was not known, potentially confounding age-related changes in expanded clonotypes. Compared with the aged group, more naive CD4+ T cells, fewer expanded clones and increased TCR diversity were shown by the long-lived group, suggesting age selection. Conclusive comparison of naive and antigen-experienced compartments was prevented by the profiling of bulk unsorted PBMCs.

With respect to this clonotype: No cognate antigen has been identified for it. The input lacks base qualities; no much larger clone sits a single base away.

Library method: 5' RACE. Sequenced using an Illumina HiSeq 2500. The second PCR ran for roughly 7 to 11 cycles and used a J-beta primer mix along with a sample-barcoded 5' primer. A unique molecular identifier was introduced onto each TCR beta cDNA molecule by a template-switch 5' adaptor carrying 12 random nucleotides. Each sample yielded at least 2.5 million CDR3-containing paired-end reads. The Mint cDNA synthesis kit, primed by a TRBC-specific oligonucleotide, was used to synthesize first-strand cDNA from all RNA. After uracil-DNA glycosylase treatment, a first 18-cycle PCR used universal primers M1SS and BC2_uni_R on all cDNA. Processing in the source paper ran as follows. For normalization, 1 million high-quality reads, each with a distinct molecular identifier, were randomly selected from each sample. Instead of being binned into consensus sequences, reads that shared molecular identifiers were thrown out. CDR3 identification, clonotype clustering and error correction used MiTCR with a Q25 quality threshold and the strictest error-elimination algorithm. Lower-bound total TCR beta diversity was estimated with a nonparametric unseen species model using Euler transformation. TCRdb passed the public sequencing reads through fastp at Q25 and MiXCR, retaining productive beta sequences. A single entry per CDR3 protein holds the most common genes and DNA from its merged rows. These V and J calls are TCRdb output, not the study's own analysis. Recorded for this sample are about 1.6 million distinct CDR3 sequences; almost 35% of them occurred a single time. Roughly 10% of the sample is held by the ten biggest clonotypes.

The approximately 39 donors, aged roughly 6 to 95 years, were systemically healthy Caucasian individuals from Russia. Around 10 milliliters of peripheral blood were drawn from each donor into EDTA-treated Vacutainer tubes. Ficoll-Paque density-gradient centrifugation was used to isolate PBMCs, with at least 7 million obtained per sample. Total RNA was extracted from PBMCs with Trizol reagent, with at least 6 micrograms obtained per sample. Naive CD45RAhigh/CD27high T cell percentages were measured by flow cytometry on a PBMC aliquot from every donor. The sample was blood. This clonotype was obtained from a woman under 40 in good health.

The CDR3 sequence is CASSLNGDRSLHLLAKNIQYF. At the DNA level, the sequence is TGTGCCAGCAGTCTGAATGGGGACAGAAGTCTACATCTCCTAGCCAAAAACATTCAGTACTTC. Rearrangement joined TRBV25-1 to TRBJ2-4, with 7 junctional bases fitting TRBD1. The CDR3 starts with the cysteine, ends with the phenylalanine, and has 21 residues. Only CDR3 DNA is held: 63 bases, read in frame from base 1. Compared with germline, V lacks 5 bases and J lacks 0 bases; bases without a gene match: 22. Sequences MGHDK (CDR1) and SYGVNS (CDR2) are obtained from the germline V gene.